The rows below give T cell receptor beta chains drawn from one sample of a study of molecular identifiers for immune sequencing clone quantification. TCRdb re-called the PCR reads through MiXCR, storing one row per CDR3 protein. This sample has 400,000 to 600,000 distinct CDR3 sequences, with about a fifth found just once. The sample was naive CD8+ T cells from blood, with Jurkat cell RNA spiked in. The receptors stem from a human donor in good health. Some libraries in this study had Jurkat cell RNA spiked in. The CDR3 runs from the conserved cysteine through the conserved F or W. A D gene is named only where the DNA matches it firmly. Clone size is not always given. Where it is, it says once, few, many or a class for expanded clones.

V: TRBV30; J: TRBJ2-7; D: TRBD2; size: few; DNA: TGTGCCTGGAGTCTCCGGTGGGCTAGCGGGGCCTCCTACGAGCAGTACTTC; CDR3: CAWSLRWASGASYEQYF
V: TRBV23-1; J: TRBJ2-1; D: .; size: few; DNA: TGCGCCAGCGGACCCCTCCCGGCGCTGGGGGACACAAATGAGCAGTTCTTC; CDR3: CASGPLPALGDTNEQFF
V: TRBV4-3; J: TRBJ2-2; D: TRBD2; size: few; DNA: TGCGCCAGCAGCCAATCCCTAGCGGAGAACACCGGGGAGCTGTTTTTT; CDR3: CASSQSLAENTGELFF
V: TRBV12-3/TRBV12-4; J: TRBJ2-6; D: .; size: many; DNA: TGTGCCAGCAGTTTTCATCGCCCCGGGACTGGGGCCAACGTCCTGACTTTC; CDR3: CASSFHRPGTGANVLTF
V: TRBV7-8; J: TRBJ2-2; D: .; size: .; DNA: TGTGCCAGCAGCTACCTAGTACGGGCGGAAGGGCTGTTTTTT; CDR3: CASSYLVRAEGLFF
V: TRBV28; J: TRBJ2-7; D: TRBD2; size: .; DNA: TGTGCCGCTACCGGGGGGGGGGAACCCTACGAGCAGTACTTC; CDR3: CAATGGGEPYEQYF
V: TRBV28; J: TRBJ1-1; D: .; size: few; DNA: TGTGCCACCGCGGGTGCCGTTAGCACTGAAGCTTTCTTT; CDR3: CATAGAVSTEAFF
V: TRBV12-3/TRBV12-4; J: TRBJ1-4; D: TRBD1; size: once; DNA: TGTGCCAGCAGTCCCGGGACAGGGGTCAGTGCAGCTAATGAAAAACTGCTTTTT; CDR3: CASSPGTGVSAANEKLLF
V: TRBV20-1; J: TRBJ2-7; D: .; size: few; DNA: TGCAGTGCTCCGAAAACTAGTCAAGGATTCTACGAGCAGTACTTC; CDR3: CSAPKTSQGFYEQYF
V: TRBV6-2/TRBV6-3; J: TRBJ1-1; D: .; size: many; DNA: TGTGCCAGCAGTTTAGGTCGGTCGAGTACTGAAGCTTTCTTT; CDR3: CASSLGRSSTEAFF
V: TRBV9; J: TRBJ2-1; D: .; size: few; DNA: TGTGCCAGCAGCGTGGGGCTAACCTACAATGAGCAGTTCTTC; CDR3: CASSVGLTYNEQFF